A single T cell receptor (beta chain) is shown here with its context. Its antigen is as yet unknown. Germline values: CDR1 SGHVS, CDR2 FNYEAQ. V was trimmed by 1 base and J by 2 bases, leaving 14 bases between them. The CDR3 runs to 16 residues. Sequencing used immunoSEQ multiplex PCR; TCRdb keeps in-frame clones, though not all of them. The data show 77,000 or so clones, roughly 90% seen once. The entry originates in a study of OX40 agonist ivuxolimab in advanced cancers. The study, taken as a whole, reports: CD8+ T cells averaged more expanded clones than CD4+. Antigen targets of the expanded peripheral T cells went undetermined.

The sample here was CD4+ or CD8+ T cells sorted from blood, taken in a trial of the OX40 agonist ivuxolimab. J is TRBJ2-5 and V is TRBV7-6; D is perhaps TRBD1 (6 bases). The clonotype was recovered from an adult with an advanced solid tumor such as melanoma, head and neck, liver or kidney cancer. The CDR3 coding sequence is TGTGCCAGCAGCTTAGTGGGGGCGGCAGTTCAAGAGACCCAGTACTTC. This sequence encodes CASSLVGAAVQETQYF.